Sequencing of this TCR beta chain was carried out in a study of T cells after yellow fever vaccination. Across the whole study: Preparation used SMART-Seq v4 Ultra Low Input for the low-cell-number fractions.

Overall study findings and caveats: CD4 and CD8 compartments shared a small share of clonotypes. A large majority of primary-vaccination clones showed up again after the booster (around 95% CD4, almost 90% CD8).

The V and J ends lost 3 bases and 6 bases respectively, with 7 bases between them. Germline CDR1 and CDR2: DFQATT and SNEGSKA (reference sequence). The length of the CDR3 is 11 residues. Concerning this clonotype: Its antigen is still unknown.

Making TCR cDNA involved 5'RACE template switching, which added UMIs and a universal primer site. TCRdb re-called the 5' RACE reads through MiXCR, storing one row per CDR3 protein. The data show more than 450,000 distinct CDR3 sequences, 21% seen once. This chain uses TRBV20-1 with TRBJ2-3, with D hard to call. The sequence derives from a man aged 18 to 29 who received the YFV17D yellow fever vaccine. This sample comprised PBMCs, obtained 20 to 25 days after the first yellow fever vaccination. The CDR3 region has the DNA TGCAGTGCTAGCTTCCCCGATACGCAGTATTTT. Translation: CSASFPDTQYF.